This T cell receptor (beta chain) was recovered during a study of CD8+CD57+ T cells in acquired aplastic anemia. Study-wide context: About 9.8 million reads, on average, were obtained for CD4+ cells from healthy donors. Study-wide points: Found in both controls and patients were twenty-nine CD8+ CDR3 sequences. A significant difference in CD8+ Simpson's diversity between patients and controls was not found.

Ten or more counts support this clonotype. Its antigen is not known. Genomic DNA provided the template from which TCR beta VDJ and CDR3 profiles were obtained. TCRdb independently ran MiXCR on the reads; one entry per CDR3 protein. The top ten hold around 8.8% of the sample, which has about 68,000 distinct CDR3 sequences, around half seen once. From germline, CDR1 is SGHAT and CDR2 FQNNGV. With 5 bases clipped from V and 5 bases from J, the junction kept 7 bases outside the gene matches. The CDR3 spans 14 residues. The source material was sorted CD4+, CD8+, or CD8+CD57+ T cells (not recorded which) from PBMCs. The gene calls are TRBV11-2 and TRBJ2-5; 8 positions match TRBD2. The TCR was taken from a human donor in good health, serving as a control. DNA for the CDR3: TGTGCCAGCAGCGGGCGGGGGGTGCTGGAGACCCAGTACTTC. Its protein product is CASSGRGVLETQYF.